One and the same sample provided the 23 T cell receptor beta chains below, sequenced in a study of T cells in Graves' hyperthyroidism and ophthalmopathy (dated by TCRdb to between 2018 and 2021). The library was obtained by multiplex PCR. The run used an Illumina HiSeq 2000. The TCR beta CDR3 regions were amplified from RNA transcripts. The TCR CDR3 was subjected to a first round of RT-PCR using the HTBI primer set and the Qiagen OneStep RT-PCR kit. The public sequencing data were trimmed at Q25 with fastp and processed into clonotypes with MiXCR by TCRdb, which kept only in-frame beta chains. For every CDR3 protein sequence, its rows merge into one entry that carries the most common genes and DNA. The sample table records around 690,000 distinct CDR3 sequences; 15% to 20% of these occur just once. The ten largest clonotypes hold around a sixth of the sample. The sequencing input was blood. The receptors were sampled from a man aged 45-65 years with Graves' hyperthyroidism.

The V and J genes are TRBV29-1 and TRBJ1-2; no clear D gene. This CDR3 has 12 amino acids. CDR1 is SQVTM and CDR2 is ANQGSEA in the germline V gene. The V gene lost 1 base and the J gene lost 5 bases, with 8 bases spanning the gap. The CDR3 loop reads CSVEGFSYGYTF. The CDR3 nucleotides are TGCAGCGTTGAAGGATTCAGTTATGGCTACACCTTC. Based on the CDR3 plus reference TRBV29-1 and TRBJ1-2, the full variable domain is SAVISQKPSRDICQRGTSLTIQCQVDSQVTMMFWYRQQPGQSLTLIATANQGSEATYESGFVIDKFPISRPNLTFSTLTVSNMSPEDSSIYLCSVEGFSYGYTFGSGTRLTVV.

The genes are TRBV20-1 and TRBJ1-2, with a possible D match to TRBD1 (6 bases). Germline assignment: CDR1 DFQATT and CDR2 SNEGSKA (reference sequence). Between the trimmed V and J ends, which lost 0 bases and 8 bases, there was a span of 16 bases. The CDR3 spans 14 residues. This CDR3 is CSARDVSRGVGYTF. The CDR3 region has the DNA TGCAGTGCTAGAGATGTGAGCAGGGGAGTAGGCTACACCTTC.

This clonotype was recorded at least ten times. The CDR3 DNA is TGTGCCAGCAGCTCCCAGGGGGAATACGAGCAGTACTTC. Its protein is CASSSQGEYEQYF. The chain carries TRBV7-9 and TRBJ2-7, with TRBD1 matching over 7 bases. The J segment lost 4 bases and the V segment lost 4 bases, leaving 4 bases of the junction unmatched. The CDR3 contains 13 residues. Germline CDR1 reads SEHNR; CDR2 reads FQNEAQ (reference sequence).

This clonotype turned up a few times. V gene TRBV4-1 combines with J gene TRBJ1-2, with 8 bases that match TRBD1. V trimming: 0 bases; J trimming: 6 bases; junction bases outside the gene matches: 6. Germline-derived CDR1 and CDR2 are MGHRA and YSYEKL. The CDR3 has 15 amino acids. CDR3 nucleotide sequence: TGCGCCAGCAGCCAAGATTCCAGGGGGCGAGATGGCTACACCTTC. This sequence encodes CASSQDSRGRDGYTF.

This chain links TRBV25-1 with TRBJ1-4; 12 positions match TRBD1. The germline CDR1 and CDR2 sequences are MGHDK and SYGVNS. This CDR3 contains 14 residues. Unmatched junction bases numbered 6, after V lost 6 bases and J lost 10 bases. In DNA, the CDR3 is TGTGCCAGCAGCTTGGGACAGGGGGCTGGAAAACTGTTTTTT. It yields the protein CASSLGQGAGKLFF.

This clonotype was picked up a small number of times. The chain recombines TRBV6-6 with TRBJ2-3; D uncertain. Trimming pared 2 bases from V and 2 bases from J, leaving 8 bases between. The germline V gene has CDR1 MNHNY and CDR2 SVGAGI (reference sequence). This CDR3 is 14 amino acids long. The CDR3 DNA follows: TGTGCCAGCAGTTACCGGATAATCACAGATACGCAGTATTTT. Translated, it gives CASSYRIITDTQYF.

This clonotype showed up many times. The chain has TRBV13 and TRBJ2-3; 7 bases align to TRBD2. The length of the CDR3 is 18 residues. V lost 5 bases and J lost 5; bases outside the gene matches: 19. CDR1 is PRHDT, CDR2 FYEKMQ, per germline (reference sequence). The chain's CDR3 is CASSPQSTTSRAGDTQYF. DNA of the CDR3: TGTGCCAGCAGCCCCCAATCCACGACTAGCCGAGCGGGAGATACGCAGTATTTT.

This clonotype occurred many times. V is TRBV12-3 or TRBV12-4 and J is TRBJ2-7; perhaps TRBD2 as D (5 bases). The CDR3 runs to 15 residues. V gave up 7 bases and J gave up 4 bases, with 20 bases separating them. CDR3 in DNA: TGTGCCAGCACCCGCTCCGGCGGGCTTCCTTACGAGCAGTACTTC. It encodes CASTRSGGLPYEQYF.

The chain couples TRBV20-1 to TRBJ2-5; TRBD2 matches 11 bases. The CDR3 sequence is 14 residues long. From germline, CDR1 is DFQATT and CDR2 SNEGSKA (reference sequence). Unmatched junction bases numbered 5, after V lost 5 bases and J lost 3 bases. CDR3 in amino acids: CSAPEGLAEETQYF. The CDR3 DNA reads as TGCAGTGCTCCGGAGGGACTAGCGGAAGAGACCCAGTACTTC.

This clonotype occurred many times. The rearrangement uses TRBV2 and TRBJ2-5; D gene unclear. Germline CDR1 is SNHLY and CDR2 is FYNNEI. The V end was cut by 7 bases, the J end by 5 bases, with 11 bases between. The CDR3 has 12 residues. CDR3 sequence reads: CASNAFAETQYF. The CDR3 DNA is TGTGCCAGCAACGCATTCGCGGAGACCCAGTACTTC.

This clonotype was detected many times. CDR3 amino acids: CASSVFLSNEQFF. The CDR3 bases are TGTGCCAGCAGTGTTTTCCTTTCGAATGAGCAGTTCTTC. This chain uses TRBV2 with TRBJ2-1; D uncertain. The CDR3 is 13 amino acids. The V end lost 4 bases, the J end lost 7 bases, and 11 bases lay between the germline ends. CDR1 and CDR2 from the germline V gene are SNHLY and FYNNEI.

The rearrangement joins TRBV7-3 to TRBJ2-3; 8 nucleotides agree with TRBD2. Germline CDR1 reads SGHTA; CDR2 reads FQGTGA. The length of the CDR3 is 15 residues. With V trimmed by 0 bases and J by 3 bases, 2 bases remained unmatched. CDR3 loop: CASSLTGRETDTQYF. CDR3 DNA: TGTGCCAGCAGCTTAACCGGGAGGGAAACAGATACGCAGTATTTT.

This clonotype was detected ten times or more. This chain uses TRBV7-2 with TRBJ2-7, with 11 bases identical to TRBD2. Germline loops: CDR1 SGHTA, CDR2 FQGNSA. With 0 bases clipped from V and 2 bases from J, the junction kept 3 bases outside the gene matches. The CDR3 sequence is 16 residues long. CDR3 nucleotide sequence: TGTGCCAGCAGCTTAGCGGGGGGACTAGCGGCCTACGAGCAGTACTTC. Translating it yields CASSLAGGLAAYEQYF.

This clonotype has a count of ten or more. The chain is built from TRBV28 and TRBJ2-7; D remains unclear. The CDR3 contains 13 residues. The germline CDR1 and CDR2 sequences are MDHEN and SYDVKM. V was pared by 2 bases and J by 3 bases, with 8 bases between. The CDR3 region has the DNA TGTGCCAGCAGTTTAGGTAACGGCTACGAGCAGTACTTC. It encodes CASSLGNGYEQYF. Full variable domain (remainder filled in from reference TRBV28 and TRBJ2-7): DVKVTQSSRYLVKRTGEKVFLECVQDMDHENMFWYRQDPGLGLRLIYFSYDVKMKEKGDIPEGYSVSREKKERFSLILESASTNQTSMYLCASSLGNGYEQYFGPGTRLTVT.

This clonotype was found a few times. The chain carries TRBV20-1 and TRBJ2-3; 7 nucleotides line up with TRBD2. The CDR3 has 14 residues. V shed 0 bases and J 8 bases; nucleotides not matched to a gene: 8. Looked up from germline, CDR1 is DFQATT and CDR2 is SNEGSKA (reference sequence). CDR3 sequence reads: CSARDLVREGTQYF. DNA for the CDR3: TGCAGTGCTAGAGATTTGGTCAGGGAGGGTACGCAGTATTTT.

This clonotype was detected many times. The rearrangement links TRBV28 to TRBJ1-2, with unresolved D. The CDR3 is 12 residues long. Germline CDR1 and CDR2: MDHEN and SYDVKM. The V and J ends lost 9 bases and 3 bases respectively, with 11 bases between them. CDR3 in DNA: TGTGCCAGTCTCGCTACGGACTATGGCTACACCTTC. Its protein product is CASLATDYGYTF.

The rearrangement uses TRBV3-1 and TRBJ1-2; D remains ambiguous. V was cut by 3 bases and J by 6 bases, with 8 bases left in between. CDR3 length equals 12 residues. Germline values: CDR1 LGHDT, CDR2 YNNKEL (reference sequence). The CDR3 DNA reads TGTGCCAGCAGCCACGCCGTGGATGGCTACACCTTC. Translating it yields CASSHAVDGYTF. The whole variable domain, remainder taken from reference TRBV3-1 and TRBJ1-2, is DTAVSQTPKYLVTQMGNDKSIKCEQNLGHDTMYWYKQDSKKFLKIMFSYNNKELIINETVPNRFSPKSPDKAHLNLHINSLELGDSAVYFCASSHAVDGYTFGSGTRLTVV.

In this sample, this clonotype turned up many times. At one end, the junction sequence differs from germline, possibly due to a read error. This sequence joins TRBV2 and TRBJ2-7; possibly TRBD1 for D (6 bases). This CDR3 is 13 amino acids long. The germline CDR1 and CDR2 sequences are SNHLY and FYNNEI. The CDR3 spells CASSGTGTYEQYF. CDR3 sequence (DNA): TGTGCCAGCAGTGGAACAGGGACCTATGAGCAGTACTTC. Combining the CDR3 with reference TRBV2 and TRBJ2-7 gives the whole variable domain EPEVTQTPSHQVTQMGQEVILRCVPISNHLYFYWYRQILGQKVEFLVSFYNNEISEKSEIFDDQFSVERPDGSNFTLKIRSTKLEDSAMYFCASSGTGTYEQYFGPGTRLTVT.

This clonotype occurred many times. The chain employs TRBV28 and TRBJ2-1, with D possibly matching TRBD2 (5 bases). Germline lookup yields CDR1 MDHEN and CDR2 SYDVKM. CDR3 length: 14 residues. V gave up 5 bases and J gave up 6 bases, with 14 bases separating them. CDR3 in amino acids: CASSVAQLGNEQFF. CDR3 nucleotide sequence: TGTGCCAGCAGTGTAGCTCAACTAGGCAATGAGCAGTTCTTC.

In this sample, this clonotype turned up many times. The rearrangement joins TRBV27 to TRBJ2-3, with D possibly being TRBD2 (5 bases). CDR3 size: 17 residues. From germline, CDR1 is MNHEY and CDR2 SMNVEV (reference sequence). Between the trimmed V and J ends, which lost 5 bases and 1 base, there was a span of 19 bases. The CDR3 here is CASSPQTLAERTDTQYF. The CDR3 DNA is TGTGCCAGCAGTCCCCAAACGCTAGCAGAACGCACAGATACGCAGTATTTT.

The table lists this clonotype with many counts. This chain links TRBV7-2 with TRBJ1-2; no reliable D call. The germline CDR1 and CDR2 sequences are SGHTA and FQGNSA. Trimming took 1 base from V and 8 from J, leaving 14 bases between them. The CDR3 is 14 amino acids. The CDR3, as DNA: TGTGCCAGCAGCTTAGTCGGGCCCGTCGGAGGCTACACCTTC. Residues: CASSLVGPVGGYTF.

This chain links TRBV13 with TRBJ2-5; the match to TRBD2 covers 9 bases. This CDR3 spans 18 amino acids. Germline CDR1 PRHDT, CDR2 FYEKMQ (reference sequence). Trimming at V came to 1 base and at J to 2 bases, leaving 11 bases not matched to a gene. CDR3 nucleotides: TGTGCCAGCAGCTTAGTCAGTTCAGCGGGAGGAGGACAAGAGACCCAGTACTTC. As protein: CASSLVSSAGGGQETQYF.

This clonotype was detected ten times or more. The chain links TRBV6-5 to TRBJ2-7; 10 nucleotides agree with TRBD1. The CDR3 spans 14 residues. Looked up from germline, CDR1 is MNHEY and CDR2 is SVGAGI. V was clipped by 2 bases and J by 4 bases; unmatched bases: 2. The CDR3 here is CASSYKGQGYEQYF. CDR3 in DNA: TGTGCCAGCAGTTACAAGGGACAGGGGTACGAGCAGTACTTC.